This T cell receptor (beta chain) was retrieved from a study of shared clonotypes between healthy human individuals. Study-wide points: Sharing across four donors was seen in 4% to 5% of naive CD4 clonotypes.

Concerning this clone itself: Antigen: not known.

With V trimmed by 4 bases and J by 6 bases, 13 bases remained unmatched. Germline loops: CDR1 SGHRS, CDR2 YFSETQ. This CDR3 has 15 amino acids. Sequenced by immunoSEQ multiplex PCR; TCRdb stores in-frame clones only, minus some. There are 780,000 or so clones in the sample; 72% occur only once, and more than 1.5% lies in the top ten. The sample consisted of memory CD4+ T cells sorted from blood. Indicated subset: CD45RA-negative fraction. This TCR was recovered from a woman aged 25 to 39 in good health. This sequence joins TRBV5-1 and TRBJ2-7; the match to TRBD2 covers 7 bases. CDR3 in amino acids: CASSSQMGGFSEQYF. CDR3 nucleotides: TGCGCCAGCAGCAGCCAAATGGGGGGGTTTAGCGAGCAGTACTTC.